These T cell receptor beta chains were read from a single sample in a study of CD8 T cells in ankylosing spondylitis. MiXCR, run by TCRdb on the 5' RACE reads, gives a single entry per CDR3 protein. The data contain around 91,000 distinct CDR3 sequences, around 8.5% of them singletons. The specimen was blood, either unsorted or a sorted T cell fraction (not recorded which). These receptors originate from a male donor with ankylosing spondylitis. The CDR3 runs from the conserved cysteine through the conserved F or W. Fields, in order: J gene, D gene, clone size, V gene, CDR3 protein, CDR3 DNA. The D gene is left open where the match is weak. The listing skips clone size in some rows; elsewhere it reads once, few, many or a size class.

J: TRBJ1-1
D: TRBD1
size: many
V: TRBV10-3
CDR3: CAISGYQGDIGNPEAFF
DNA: TGTGCCATCAGTGGGTATCAGGGGGACATAGGTAACCCTGAAGCTTTCTTT

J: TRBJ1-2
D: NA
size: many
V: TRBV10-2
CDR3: CASSEVSSDYGYTF
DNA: TGCGCCAGCAGTGAGGTTTCAAGCGACTATGGCTACACCTTC

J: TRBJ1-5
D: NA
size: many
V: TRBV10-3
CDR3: CAISSPGDQPQHF
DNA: TGTGCCATCAGCAGCCCGGGAGATCAGCCCCAGCATTTT

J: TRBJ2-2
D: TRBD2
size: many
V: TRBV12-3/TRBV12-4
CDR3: CASTTREGGTGELFF
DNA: TGTGCCAGCACTACTCGGGAGGGCGGGACCGGGGAGCTGTTTTTT

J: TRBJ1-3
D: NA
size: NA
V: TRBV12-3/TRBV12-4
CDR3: CASSFGGNTIYF
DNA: TGTGCCAGCAGTTTCGGAGGAAACACCATATATTTT

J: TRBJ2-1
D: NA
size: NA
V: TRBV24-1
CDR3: CATSDYRVGRSNEQFF
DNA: TGTGCCACCAGTGATTACAGGGTCGGGCGTAGCAATGAGCAGTTCTTC

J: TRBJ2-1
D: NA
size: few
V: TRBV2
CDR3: CASSPLHYNEQFF
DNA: TGTGCCAGCAGTCCCCTACATTACAATGAGCAGTTCTTC

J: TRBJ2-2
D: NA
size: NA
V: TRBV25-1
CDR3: CASGAGKRTGELFF
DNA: TGTGCCAGCGGTGCCGGAAAAAGGACCGGGGAGCTGTTTTTT

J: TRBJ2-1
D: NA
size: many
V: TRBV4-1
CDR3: CASSQQGASAMHSYNEQFF
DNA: TGCGCCAGCAGCCAGCAAGGGGCTAGCGCGATGCATTCCTACAATGAGCAGTTCTTC

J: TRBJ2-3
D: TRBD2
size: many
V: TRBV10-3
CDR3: CATREGVTDTQYF
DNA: TGTGCCACGCGGGAGGGGGTCACAGATACGCAGTATTTT

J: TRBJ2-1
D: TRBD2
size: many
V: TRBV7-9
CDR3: CASSLTPGLVYNEQFF
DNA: TGTGCCAGCAGCCTAACTCCGGGACTAGTTTACAATGAGCAGTTCTTC

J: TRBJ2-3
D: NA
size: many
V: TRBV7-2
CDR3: CASSLYITDTQYF
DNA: TGTGCCAGCAGCCTTTACATCACAGATACGCAGTATTTT

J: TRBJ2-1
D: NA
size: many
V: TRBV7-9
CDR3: CASSLGSEQFF
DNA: TGTGCCAGCAGCTTAGGATCGGAGCAGTTCTTC

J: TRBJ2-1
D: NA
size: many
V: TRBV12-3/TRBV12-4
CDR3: CASHGGSNEQFF
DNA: TGTGCCAGCCACGGAGGGTCCAATGAGCAGTTCTTC

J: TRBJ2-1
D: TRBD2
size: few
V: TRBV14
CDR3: CASSRREGYNEQFF
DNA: TGTGCCAGCAGCCGGAGGGAGGGCTACAATGAGCAGTTCTTC

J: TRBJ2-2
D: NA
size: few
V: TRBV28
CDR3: CASSSEREYTGELFF
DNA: TGTGCCAGCAGTTCAGAACGCGAATACACCGGGGAGCTGTTTTTT

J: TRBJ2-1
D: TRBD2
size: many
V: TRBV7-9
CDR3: CASSPRLAEDNEQFF
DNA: TGTGCCAGCAGTCCCCGACTAGCGGAGGACAATGAGCAGTTCTTC

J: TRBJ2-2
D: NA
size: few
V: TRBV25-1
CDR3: CASVDSTGELFF
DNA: TGTGCCAGCGTCGACAGCACCGGGGAGCTGTTTTTT

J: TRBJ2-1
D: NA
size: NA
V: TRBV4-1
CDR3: CASSPSKASAYNEQFF
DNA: TGCGCCAGCAGCCCCTCAAAAGCTAGCGCATACAATGAGCAGTTCTTC

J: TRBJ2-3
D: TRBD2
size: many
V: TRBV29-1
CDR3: CSVGTSGRTDTQYF
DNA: TGCAGCGTCGGGACTAGCGGGAGAACAGATACGCAGTATTTT

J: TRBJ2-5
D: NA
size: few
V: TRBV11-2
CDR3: CASSLGSRLRRQETQYF
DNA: TGTGCCAGCAGCTTGGGCTCTCGACTAAGGAGACAAGAGACCCAGTACTTC

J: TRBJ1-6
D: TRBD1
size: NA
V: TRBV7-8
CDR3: CASSLGAGGNSPLHF
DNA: TGTGCCAGCAGCTTAGGTGCAGGGGGTAATTCACCCCTCCACTTT

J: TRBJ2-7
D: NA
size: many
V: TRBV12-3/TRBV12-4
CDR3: CASSWGGGLSYEQYF
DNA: TGTGCCAGCAGTTGGGGTGGCGGCCTCTCCTACGAGCAGTACTTC

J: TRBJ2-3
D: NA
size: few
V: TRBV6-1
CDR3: CASSELVRGTSSTDTQYF
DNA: TGTGCCAGCAGTGAATTGGTTCGCGGAACCTCTAGCACAGATACGCAGTATTTT

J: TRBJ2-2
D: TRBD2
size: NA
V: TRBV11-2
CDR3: CASSVGGGLFAGELFF
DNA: TGTGCCAGCAGCGTCGGGGGGGGTCTTTTCGCCGGGGAGCTGTTTTTT

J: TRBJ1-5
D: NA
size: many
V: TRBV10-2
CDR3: CASSEGVNQPQHF
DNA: TGCGCCAGCAGTGAGGGGGTAAATCAGCCCCAGCATTTT

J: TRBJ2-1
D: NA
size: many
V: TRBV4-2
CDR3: CASSGYQGFEYNNEQFF
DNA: TGTGCCAGCAGCGGGTACCAGGGATTTGAATACAACAATGAGCAGTTCTTC

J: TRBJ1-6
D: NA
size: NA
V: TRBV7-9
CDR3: CASSPREGPGSPLHF
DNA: TGTGCCAGCAGCCCCCGGGAGGGGCCCGGTTCACCCCTCCACTTT

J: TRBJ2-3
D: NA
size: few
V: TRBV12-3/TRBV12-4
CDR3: CASSSQGVWGTQYF
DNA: TGTGCCAGCAGTTCACAGGGAGTTTGGGGTACGCAGTATTTT

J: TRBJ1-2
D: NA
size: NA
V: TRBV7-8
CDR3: CASSLGGMGGTPREYYGYTF
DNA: TGTGCCAGCAGCTTAGGAGGGATGGGCGGGACTCCCCGGGAGTACTATGGCTACACCTTC